A selection of T cell receptor beta chains follows, all from one sample in a study of blood T cell repertoires in COVID-19. Data came from immunoSEQ multiplex PCR; TCRdb stores just in-frame clones and leaves some out. The table includes some 230,000 clones, approximately 83% detected once. The sequencing sample was made of peripheral blood. These TCRs come from a woman in her twenties or thirties who had recovered from COVID-19. The CDR3 runs from the conserved cysteine through the conserved F or W. The order of the fields is D gene, clone size, J gene, V gene, CDR3 DNA, CDR3 protein. The D gene is left open where the match is weak. Clone size is given for some rows only: seen once, a few or many times, or a class if the clone is expanded.

>NA|NA|TRBJ2-5|TRBV6-5
TGTGCCAGCGAGGTCCGGGGACAAGAGACCCAGTACTTC
CASEVRGQETQYF
>TRBD2|NA|TRBJ2-1|TRBV5-4
TGTGCCAGCAGCTCTAGCGGGAGAAGATACAATGAGCAGTTCTTC
CASSSSGRRYNEQFF
>NA|once|TRBJ2-1|TRBV19
TGTGCCAGTAGTATTCGGCGGCGCTACAATGAGCAGTTCTTC
CASSIRRRYNEQFF
>TRBD2|NA|TRBJ2-1|TRBV7-9
TGTGCCAGCAGCTTCCGGACTAGCGACAGTGAGCAGTTCTTC
CASSFRTSDSEQFF
>TRBD2|NA|TRBJ2-5|TRBV7-9
TGTGCCAGCAGCTTACTAGGACTAGCGGGAGGGTACGAGACCCAGTACTTC
CASSLLGLAGGYETQYF
>NA|NA|TRBJ2-2|TRBV29-1
TGCAGCGTTCATTGGGCCGCCGCGAACACCGGGGAGCTGTTTTTT
CSVHWAAANTGELFF
>TRBD1|once|TRBJ2-7|TRBV3-1/TRBV3-2
TGTGCCAGCAGCCAAGAAGGGACAGGGATCTACGAGCAGTACTTC
CASSQEGTGIYEQYF
>TRBD1|once|TRBJ2-1|TRBV7-3
TGTGCCAGCAGCTTAGACAGGGGGCTCTACAATGAGCAGTTCTTC
CASSLDRGLYNEQFF
>NA|NA|TRBJ1-5|TRBV3-1/TRBV3-2
TGTGCCAGCAGCCCCGGACAGTATAGCAATCAGCCCCAGCATTTT
CASSPGQYSNQPQHF
>NA|NA|TRBJ2-7|TRBV11-3
TGTGCCAGCAGCTTTTACGGGAGCGACGAGCAGTACTTC
CASSFYGSDEQYF
>TRBD1|NA|TRBJ1-4|TRBV19
TGTGCCAGTAGAGACAGGGGGCCTGAAAAACTGTTTTTT
CASRDRGPEKLFF
>NA|NA|TRBJ1-1|TRBV5-6
TGTGCCAGCAGCTTGGACAGCATAACGAACACTGAAGCTTTCTTT
CASSLDSITNTEAFF
>NA|NA|TRBJ1-1|TRBV7-9
TGTGCCAGCAGCCTTTACAGCCACCCGAACACTGAAGCTTTCTTT
CASSLYSHPNTEAFF
>TRBD2|NA|TRBJ2-3|TRBV7-3
TGTGCCAGCAGCGCACTAGCGGGAGGGCCGGACCGTCTAGATACGCAGTATTTT
CASSALAGGPDRLDTQYF
>NA|NA|TRBJ2-7|TRBV19
TGTGCCAGTAGTGGGGGACTGGGCTCCTACGAGCAGTACTTC
CASSGGLGSYEQYF
>NA|NA|TRBJ1-1|TRBV6-5
TGTGCCAGCAGTTACGCTCAGGGGTCGGGCACTGAAGCTTTCTTT
CASSYAQGSGTEAFF
>TRBD2|NA|TRBJ2-1|TRBV5-1
TGCGCCAGCAGCCCCTATCTAGCGGGAGGGGACAATGAGCAGTTCTTC
CASSPYLAGGDNEQFF
>NA|once|TRBJ2-5|TRBV25-1
TGTGCCAGCAGTGCTCAACAGGGTGAAGAGACCCAGTACTTC
CASSAQQGEETQYF
>NA|NA|TRBJ2-1|TRBV4-1
TGCGCCAGCAGCCAAGGAACAGGGCGGTTTTATGAGCAGTTCTTC
CASSQGTGRFYEQFF
>NA|NA|TRBJ1-6|TRBV9
TGTGCCAGCAGCGTAGGGGGGGGAGGAATTTCACCCCTCCACTTT
CASSVGGGGISPLHF
>NA|NA|TRBJ2-7|TRBV12-3/TRBV12-4
TGTGCCAGCAGTAAAACCAGCTCCTACGAGCAGTACTTC
CASSKTSSYEQYF
>TRBD1|NA|TRBJ2-6|TRBV9
TGTGCCAGCAGCGTGCCGGGACAGGGTCTTGCTGGGGCCAACGTCCTGACTTTC
CASSVPGQGLAGANVLTF
>NA|NA|TRBJ2-7|TRBV5-4
TGTGCCAGCAGCTTGGGAGGGGGAGAGATTGAGCAGTACTTC
CASSLGGGEIEQYF
>NA|many|TRBJ1-2|TRBV6-5
TGTGCCAGCAGTTACTCGGGGGACTTAATAAACTATGGCTACACCTTC
CASSYSGDLINYGYTF
>TRBD2|NA|TRBJ2-7|TRBV30
TGTGCCTGGAGCCCCATCCGACTAGCGGGGGGCAAAAGCGAGCAGTACTTC
CAWSPIRLAGGKSEQYF
>NA|NA|TRBJ1-2|TRBV24-1
TGTGCCACCAGTGATTTTAGCTACGGCTACACCTTC
CATSDFSYGYTF
>TRBD1|NA|TRBJ1-2|TRBV30
TGTGCCTGGGGGACAGGCGGACTTAACTATGGCTACACCTTC
CAWGTGGLNYGYTF
>NA|once|TRBJ1-5|TRBV6-5
TGTGCCATAAACCGGGACAACAATCAGCCCCAGCATTTT
CAINRDNNQPQHF
>TRBD2|NA|TRBJ2-1|TRBV7-6
TGTGCCAGCAGCTTATTAGCGGGGAGCTCCTACAATGAGCAGTTCTTC
CASSLLAGSSYNEQFF
>TRBD1|NA|TRBJ1-2|TRBV19
TGTGCCAGTAGTATAGATCTCCCAGGGACAGAATATGGCTACACCTTC
CASSIDLPGTEYGYTF